A selection of T cell receptor beta chains follows, all from one sample in a study of T cell repertoires in aging, cancer and after chemotherapy. TCRdb itself ran the multiplex PCR reads through MiXCR, one entry per CDR3 protein. The profile shows roughly 6,200 distinct CDR3 sequences, around 30% of them singletons. Sequences were obtained from blood. Receptors were obtained from a human donor with a blood cancer. Each CDR3 is given with its conserved first and last residue. The D gene is left open where the match is weak. Clone size is given for some rows only: seen once, a few or many times, or a class if the clone is expanded.

d_call: -
j_call: TRBJ2-2
clone_size: few
v_call: TRBV20-1
cdr3_nt: TGCAGTGCTTCTAGCGAACCCGGGGAGCTGTTTTTT
cdr3_aa: CSASSEPGELFF

d_call: TRBD2
j_call: TRBJ2-2
clone_size: few
v_call: TRBV7-9
cdr3_nt: TGTGCCAGCAGTACTAGCGGGAGAGGAACTACCGGGGAGCTGTTTTTT
cdr3_aa: CASSTSGRGTTGELFF

d_call: -
j_call: TRBJ2-3
clone_size: medium-sized
v_call: TRBV5-4
cdr3_nt: TGTGCCAGCAGAAAAGACTATTCTAGCACAGATACGCAGTATTTT
cdr3_aa: CASRKDYSSTDTQYF

d_call: -
j_call: TRBJ1-1
clone_size: -
v_call: TRBV18
cdr3_nt: TGTGCCAGCTCACCGCTGGAGGACGGCTTCATGAACACTGAAGCTTTCTTT
cdr3_aa: CASSPLEDGFMNTEAFF

d_call: TRBD2
j_call: TRBJ2-5
clone_size: -
v_call: TRBV27
cdr3_nt: TGTGCCAGCAGAAAGGTTCGTGAAGCGGGAGATATGGAGAACCAGTACTTC
cdr3_aa: CASRKVREAGDMENQYF

d_call: -
j_call: TRBJ2-1
clone_size: -
v_call: TRBV20-1
cdr3_nt: TGCAGCACCATTTACAGTTCTGAGCAGTTCTTC
cdr3_aa: CSTIYSSEQFF

d_call: -
j_call: TRBJ2-2
clone_size: -
v_call: TRBV5-1
cdr3_nt: TGCGCCAGCAGCTTGGGGGACTTGGCCGGGGAGCTGTTTTTT
cdr3_aa: CASSLGDLAGELFF

d_call: -
j_call: TRBJ2-7
clone_size: -
v_call: TRBV7-6
cdr3_nt: TGTGCCAGCAGCTTACGTGCGCTATCGGGAGTGTTTGATGGCTACGAGCAGTACTTC
cdr3_aa: CASSLRALSGVFDGYEQYF

d_call: -
j_call: TRBJ2-7
clone_size: once
v_call: TRBV5-1
cdr3_nt: TGCGCCAGCAGCCCGACCCTTGACAGCTCCTACGAGCAGTACTTC
cdr3_aa: CASSPTLDSSYEQYF

d_call: TRBD2
j_call: TRBJ2-7
clone_size: -
v_call: TRBV6-5
cdr3_nt: TGTGCCGCCTGGAGAGCGGGGGCGGGTGAGCAGTACTTC
cdr3_aa: CAAWRAGAGEQYF

d_call: -
j_call: TRBJ2-7
clone_size: -
v_call: TRBV4-2
cdr3_nt: TGTGCCAGCAGCCAAGGACCGACTAACGGGGGAGAGCAGTACTTC
cdr3_aa: CASSQGPTNGGEQYF

d_call: -
j_call: TRBJ2-6
clone_size: -
v_call: TRBV2
cdr3_nt: TGTGCCAGCAGTGTTCAGGGTAGCTCTGGGGCCAACGTCCTGACTTTC
cdr3_aa: CASSVQGSSGANVLTF

d_call: -
j_call: TRBJ1-5
clone_size: once
v_call: TRBV10-3
cdr3_nt: TGTGCCAGCACATTGAGGGGCGGCAATCAGCCCCACCATTTT
cdr3_aa: CASTLRGGNQPHHF

d_call: -
j_call: TRBJ2-1
clone_size: few
v_call: TRBV20-1
cdr3_nt: TGCAGTGCTAGAGATCTTGAGGGTGGCGACCTCTACAATGAGCAGTTCTTC
cdr3_aa: CSARDLEGGDLYNEQFF

d_call: -
j_call: TRBJ1-1
clone_size: few
v_call: TRBV19
cdr3_nt: TGTGCCAGCGGGGGGGTAACGAACACTGAAGCTTTCTTT
cdr3_aa: CASGGVTNTEAFF

d_call: TRBD1
j_call: TRBJ1-1
clone_size: few
v_call: TRBV6-1
cdr3_nt: TGTGCCAGCAGTGGACAGGGGGCTCTGGAAGCTTTCTTT
cdr3_aa: CASSGQGALEAFF

d_call: -
j_call: TRBJ2-2
clone_size: large
v_call: TRBV29-1
cdr3_nt: TGCAGCGCTCAGGGGACCGGGGAGCTGTTTTTT
cdr3_aa: CSAQGTGELFF

d_call: TRBD1
j_call: TRBJ1-2
clone_size: -
v_call: TRBV11-2
cdr3_nt: TGTGCCAGCAGCTCCTCCAGGGACAGATATGGCTACACCTTC
cdr3_aa: CASSSSRDRYGYTF

d_call: -
j_call: TRBJ1-6
clone_size: medium-sized
v_call: TRBV19
cdr3_nt: TGTGCCAGTAGTATCCCCGGACGAGATTCACCCCTCCACTTT
cdr3_aa: CASSIPGRDSPLHF

d_call: -
j_call: TRBJ1-2
clone_size: few
v_call: TRBV15
cdr3_nt: TGTGCCACCAGCAGAGGGGTCAGGAGCTATGGCTACACCTTC
cdr3_aa: CATSRGVRSYGYTF

d_call: TRBD2
j_call: TRBJ2-1
clone_size: medium-sized
v_call: TRBV29-1
cdr3_nt: TGCAGCGCGCGCGGACTAGCGGGAGGAAGTGAGCAGTTCTTC
cdr3_aa: CSARGLAGGSEQFF

d_call: TRBD2
j_call: TRBJ2-1
clone_size: few
v_call: TRBV7-9
cdr3_nt: TGTGCCAGCAGCGTTAGCGGGAGAATTAACAATGAGCAGTTCTTC
cdr3_aa: CASSVSGRINNEQFF

d_call: -
j_call: TRBJ2-7
clone_size: -
v_call: TRBV13
cdr3_nt: TGTGCCAGCAGCTTAACAGCCTATCAGCAGTACTTC
cdr3_aa: CASSLTAYQQYF

d_call: -
j_call: TRBJ2-1
clone_size: medium-sized
v_call: TRBV6-2/TRBV6-3
cdr3_nt: TGTGCCAGCAGTTACCGAGTTGAGACTAACGATGAGCAGTTCTTC
cdr3_aa: CASSYRVETNDEQFF

d_call: -
j_call: TRBJ2-1
clone_size: medium-sized
v_call: TRBV15
cdr3_nt: TGTGCCACCAGCAGAGATTCAGGGAGCGGCCCTTACAATGAGCAGTTCTTC
cdr3_aa: CATSRDSGSGPYNEQFF

d_call: -
j_call: TRBJ1-1
clone_size: -
v_call: TRBV18
cdr3_nt: TGTGCCAGCTCTAAGGGGCAGGTGAGGAACACTGAAGCTTTCTTT
cdr3_aa: CASSKGQVRNTEAFF

d_call: -
j_call: TRBJ2-3
clone_size: medium-sized
v_call: TRBV6-4
cdr3_nt: TGTGCCAGCAGTGGGGGGGCCCACACAGATACGCAGTATTTT
cdr3_aa: CASSGGAHTDTQYF

d_call: -
j_call: TRBJ1-3
clone_size: few
v_call: TRBV6-2/TRBV6-3
cdr3_nt: TGTGCCAGCAGTTACCCGAGGAACACCGGGACGGTTGGAAACACCATATATTTT
cdr3_aa: CASSYPRNTGTVGNTIYF

d_call: -
j_call: TRBJ2-2
clone_size: medium-sized
v_call: TRBV5-4
cdr3_nt: TGTGCCAGCCGCCTTAGGGGGGGCCCCGGGGAGCTGTTTTTT
cdr3_aa: CASRLRGGPGELFF

d_call: -
j_call: TRBJ1-2
clone_size: -
v_call: TRBV4-1
cdr3_nt: TGCGCCAGCAGCCAAGCTAATGGGTATGGCTACACCTTC
cdr3_aa: CASSQANGYGYTF

d_call: TRBD1
j_call: TRBJ2-1
clone_size: medium-sized
v_call: TRBV13
cdr3_nt: TGTGCCAGCAGCTTGAGGGGGCCCAATGAGCAGTTCTTC
cdr3_aa: CASSLRGPNEQFF

d_call: -
j_call: TRBJ2-1
clone_size: -
v_call: TRBV6-4
cdr3_nt: TGTGCCAGCAGTGAGAGGGAGACTGGGAATGAGCAGTTCTTC
cdr3_aa: CASSERETGNEQFF

d_call: TRBD1
j_call: TRBJ2-4
clone_size: few
v_call: TRBV18
cdr3_nt: TGTGCCAGCAGCTCGAGCAGGGGGCGAGACATTCAGTACTTC
cdr3_aa: CASSSSRGRDIQYF

d_call: TRBD2
j_call: TRBJ2-1
clone_size: few
v_call: TRBV7-9
cdr3_nt: TGTGCCAGCAGCCAAAGCGGGAATAATGAGCAGTTCTTC
cdr3_aa: CASSQSGNNEQFF

d_call: -
j_call: TRBJ2-7
clone_size: -
v_call: TRBV28
cdr3_nt: TGTGCCAGCAGTTCTGGGACCCAGGGGACCTTATCGGGAGAGCAGTACTTC
cdr3_aa: CASSSGTQGTLSGEQYF

d_call: TRBD2
j_call: TRBJ2-3
clone_size: -
v_call: TRBV27
cdr3_nt: TGTGCCAGCAGCCTCGGGGGACTAGCGGGCACAGATACGCAGTATTTT
cdr3_aa: CASSLGGLAGTDTQYF

d_call: -
j_call: TRBJ2-6
clone_size: medium-sized
v_call: TRBV27
cdr3_nt: TGTGCCAGCATGGGGGCTGGGGCCAACGTCCTGACTTTC
cdr3_aa: CASMGAGANVLTF

d_call: -
j_call: TRBJ2-5
clone_size: medium-sized
v_call: TRBV19
cdr3_nt: TGTGCCAGTAAGCCGGGACGGGGAGAGACCCAGTACTTC
cdr3_aa: CASKPGRGETQYF

d_call: -
j_call: TRBJ2-1
clone_size: -
v_call: TRBV14
cdr3_nt: TGTGCCAGCAGCCTCGGGACTTACTACAATGAGCAGTTCTTC
cdr3_aa: CASSLGTYYNEQFF

d_call: TRBD2
j_call: TRBJ2-3
clone_size: medium-sized
v_call: TRBV6-5
cdr3_nt: TGTGCCAGCAGTCGACTAGCGGGAGGGGCAGATACGCAGTATTTT
cdr3_aa: CASSRLAGGADTQYF

d_call: -
j_call: TRBJ1-4
clone_size: medium-sized
v_call: TRBV12-3/TRBV12-4
cdr3_nt: TGTGCCAGCAGTCGATCCGGGACTAGTAATGAAAAACTGTTTTTT
cdr3_aa: CASSRSGTSNEKLFF

d_call: -
j_call: TRBJ1-5
clone_size: few
v_call: TRBV6-4
cdr3_nt: TGTGCCAGCAGTGAGGGCAGGGAGGGGCAGCCCCAGCATTTT
cdr3_aa: CASSEGREGQPQHF

d_call: TRBD2
j_call: TRBJ2-1
clone_size: few
v_call: TRBV12-3/TRBV12-4
cdr3_nt: TGTGCCAGCGTTGACGGGAGGAGCTACAATGAGCAGTTCTTC
cdr3_aa: CASVDGRSYNEQFF

d_call: -
j_call: TRBJ2-5
clone_size: medium-sized
v_call: TRBV6-1
cdr3_nt: TGTGCCAGCACCACGTGGGGATTCCAAGAGACCCAGTACTTC
cdr3_aa: CASTTWGFQETQYF

d_call: -
j_call: TRBJ2-1
clone_size: -
v_call: TRBV5-5
cdr3_nt: TGTGCCAGCATCCGTTTAAGGGGAACTGGTGAGCAGTTCTTC
cdr3_aa: CASIRLRGTGEQFF

d_call: TRBD1
j_call: TRBJ2-6
clone_size: -
v_call: TRBV20-1
cdr3_nt: TGCAGTGCCACACAGACAGGGGGGTTCTCTGGGGCCAACGTCCTGACTTTC
cdr3_aa: CSATQTGGFSGANVLTF

d_call: -
j_call: TRBJ1-1
clone_size: -
v_call: TRBV18
cdr3_nt: TGTGCCAGCTCACCACCGGGCTCGGACGTGACTTTCTTT
cdr3_aa: CASSPPGSDVTFF

d_call: -
j_call: TRBJ2-7
clone_size: -
v_call: TRBV6-1
cdr3_nt: TGTGCCAGCAGTGAAGGATACTCGCCAGCTACCTACGAGCAGTACTTC
cdr3_aa: CASSEGYSPATYEQYF

d_call: TRBD2
j_call: TRBJ2-1
clone_size: medium-sized
v_call: TRBV30
cdr3_nt: TGTGCCTGGAGTCTAACCGGGACTAGCGGGAAGAATGAGCAGTTCTTC
cdr3_aa: CAWSLTGTSGKNEQFF

d_call: TRBD2
j_call: TRBJ2-7
clone_size: -
v_call: TRBV19
cdr3_nt: TGTGCCAGTAGTCCGGGAGGTTGGTCCTACGAGCAGTACTTC
cdr3_aa: CASSPGGWSYEQYF

d_call: TRBD2
j_call: TRBJ2-3
clone_size: few
v_call: TRBV5-1
cdr3_nt: TGCGCCAGCAGCTGGCCCCTAGCGGGAGGGAGCACAGATACGCAGTATTTT
cdr3_aa: CASSWPLAGGSTDTQYF

d_call: -
j_call: TRBJ2-1
clone_size: medium-sized
v_call: TRBV7-9
cdr3_nt: TGTGCCAGCAGCTTGGGCAGCCGCGAACGGCAGTTCTTC
cdr3_aa: CASSLGSRERQFF

d_call: -
j_call: TRBJ1-5
clone_size: medium-sized
v_call: TRBV13
cdr3_nt: TGTGCCAGCAGCTTAGCCGGTTTGGGAGTTCAGCCCCAGCATTTT
cdr3_aa: CASSLAGLGVQPQHF

d_call: -
j_call: TRBJ2-1
clone_size: medium-sized
v_call: TRBV24-1
cdr3_nt: TGTGCCACCAGTCTACGAAATGAGCAGTTCTTC
cdr3_aa: CATSLRNEQFF